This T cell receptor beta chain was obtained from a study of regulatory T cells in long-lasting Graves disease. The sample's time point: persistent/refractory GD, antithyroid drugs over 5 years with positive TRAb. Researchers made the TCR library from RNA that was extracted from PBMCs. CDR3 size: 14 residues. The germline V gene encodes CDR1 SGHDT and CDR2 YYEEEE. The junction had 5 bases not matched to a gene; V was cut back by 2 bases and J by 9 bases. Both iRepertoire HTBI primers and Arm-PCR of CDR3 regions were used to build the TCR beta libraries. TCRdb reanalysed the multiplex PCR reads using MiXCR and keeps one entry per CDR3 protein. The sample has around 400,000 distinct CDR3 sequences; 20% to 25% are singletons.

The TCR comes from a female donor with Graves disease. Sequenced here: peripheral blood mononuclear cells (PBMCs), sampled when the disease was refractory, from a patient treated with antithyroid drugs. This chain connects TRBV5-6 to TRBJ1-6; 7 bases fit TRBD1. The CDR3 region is CASSLPPGGSPLHF. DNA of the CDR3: TGTGCCAGCAGCTTACCCCCAGGGGGTTCACCCCTCCACTTT.